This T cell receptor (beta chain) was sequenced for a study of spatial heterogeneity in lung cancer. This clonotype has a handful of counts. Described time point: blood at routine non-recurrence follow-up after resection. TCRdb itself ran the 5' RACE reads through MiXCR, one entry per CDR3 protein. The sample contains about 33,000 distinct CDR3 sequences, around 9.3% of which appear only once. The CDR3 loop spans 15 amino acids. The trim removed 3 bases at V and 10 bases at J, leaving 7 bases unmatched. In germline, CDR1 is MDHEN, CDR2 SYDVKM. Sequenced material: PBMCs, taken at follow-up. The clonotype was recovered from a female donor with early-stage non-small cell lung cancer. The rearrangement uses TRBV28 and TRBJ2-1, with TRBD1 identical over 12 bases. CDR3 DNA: TGTGCCAGCAGTTTGTGGGACAGGGGGCGTCGCGAGCAGTTCTTC. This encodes CASSLWDRGRREQFF.